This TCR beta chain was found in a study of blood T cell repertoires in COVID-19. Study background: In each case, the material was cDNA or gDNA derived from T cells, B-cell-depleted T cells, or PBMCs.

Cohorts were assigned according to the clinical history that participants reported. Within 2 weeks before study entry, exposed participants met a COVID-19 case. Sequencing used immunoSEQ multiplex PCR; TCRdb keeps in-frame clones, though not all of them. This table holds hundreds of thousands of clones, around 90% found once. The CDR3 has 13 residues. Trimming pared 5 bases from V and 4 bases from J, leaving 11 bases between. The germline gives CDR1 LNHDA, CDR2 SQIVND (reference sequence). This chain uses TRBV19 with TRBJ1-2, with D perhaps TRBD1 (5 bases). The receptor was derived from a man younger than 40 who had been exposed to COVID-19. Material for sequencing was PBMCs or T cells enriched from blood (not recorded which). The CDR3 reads CASSPGLAYGYTF. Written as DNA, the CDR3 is TGTGCCAGTAGTCCAGGGCTGGCCTATGGCTACACCTTC. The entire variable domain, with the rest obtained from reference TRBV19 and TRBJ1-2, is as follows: DGGITQSPKYLFRKEGQNVTLSCEQNLNHDAMYWYRQDPGQGLRLIYYSQIVNDFQKGDIAEGYSVSREKKESFPLTVTSAQKNPTAFYLCASSPGLAYGYTFGSGTRLTVV.